The TCR beta chain described here comes from a study of blood T cell repertoires in COVID-19. Study details: There were acute and convalescent COVID-19 samples, and they came from the United States, Italy and Spain. Sample material is recorded as cDNA or gDNA derived from T cells, B-cell-depleted T cells, or PBMCs.

The sample holds one count of this clone. Under the authors' procedure: For nucleated cells, counts were estimated from reference gene primer amplification. Sequenced by immunoSEQ multiplex PCR; TCRdb stores in-frame clones only, minus some. The DNA gave D and trimming, while V, J and clone size come from that table. The sample has 99,000 or so clones, roughly 76% seen once. The receptor comes from a woman between 65 and 79 years old with acute or convalescent COVID-19. The sample consisted of peripheral blood.

The CDR3 region is CASSLERGRFETQYF. The DNA for the CDR3 is TGTGCCAGCAGCTTAGAGCGGGGCCGGTTTGAGACCCAGTACTTC. The J gene is TRBJ2-5, the V gene TRBV11-2; maybe TRBD2 (6 bases). The ends were cut back, 0 bases at V and 5 bases at J, with 13 bases in the middle. Germline V gene sequence: CDR1 SGHAT, CDR2 FQNNGV. The CDR3 covers 15 residues.